These T cell receptor beta chains were read from a single sample in a study of blood T cell repertoires in COVID-19. Assay used: immunoSEQ multiplex PCR; TCRdb lists only in-frame clones, some missing. The sample lists roughly 70,000 clones, roughly 90% occurring once. Sequenced: peripheral blood. Receptors were obtained from a man aged 45-60 years with acute or convalescent COVID-19. The CDR3 runs from the conserved cysteine through the conserved F or W. The D gene is left open where the match is weak. Size tells how often a clone was seen (once, few, many) or the class of an expanded clone, and some rows leave it out.

abundance | j_gene | d_gene | v_gene | len | CDR3aa | CDR3nt
. | TRBJ2-3 | . | TRBV10-1 | 12 | CASSDGPDTQYF | TGCGCCAGCAGTGATGGGCCAGATACGCAGTATTTT
. | TRBJ2-7 | TRBD1 | TRBV6-5 | 16 | CASGYSRDRGRDEQYF | TGTGCCAGCGGTTATTCCCGGGACAGGGGGCGCGACGAGCAGTACTTC
. | TRBJ1-3 | . | TRBV27 | 17 | CASSLSSPGLSGNTIYF | TGTGCCAGCAGTTTATCCTCGCCTGGCCTCTCTGGAAACACCATATATTTT
. | TRBJ2-1 | TRBD1 | TRBV19 | 13 | CASSNRGYNEQFF | TGTGCCAGTAGTAACAGGGGTTACAATGAGCAGTTCTTC
. | TRBJ2-7 | . | TRBV3-1/TRBV3-2 | 15 | CASSQFPQGVREQYF | TGTGCCAGCAGCCAATTCCCCCAGGGTGTGAGGGAGCAGTACTTC
once | TRBJ1-2 | TRBD1 | TRBV4-3 | 15 | CASSQLRQGNYGYTF | TGCGCCAGCAGCCAACTCCGACAGGGGAACTATGGCTACACCTTC
. | TRBJ1-2 | TRBD1 | TRBV7-9 | 15 | CASSLGQGGIYGYTF | TGTGCCAGCAGCTTAGGACAGGGAGGAATCTATGGCTACACCTTC
. | TRBJ1-6 | TRBD1 | TRBV28 | 17 | CASSLSLDRGYNSPLHF | TGTGCCAGCAGTTTATCCCTGGACAGGGGATATAATTCACCCCTCCACTTT
. | TRBJ2-1 | . | TRBV9 | 13 | CASSVGQGNEQFF | TGTGCCAGCAGCGTAGGTCAGGGCAATGAGCAGTTCTTC
. | TRBJ2-7 | . | TRBV5-1 | 14 | CASSSQTGSYEQYF | TGCGCCAGCAGCTCCCAGACAGGATCCTACGAGCAGTACTTC
. | TRBJ1-2 | . | TRBV5-4 | 13 | CASSLVEGYGYTF | TGTGCCAGCAGCTTGGTAGAGGGCTATGGCTACACCTTC
. | TRBJ1-1 | . | TRBV7-2 | 14 | CASSLRTVNTEAFF | TGTGCCAGCAGCTTAAGGACAGTGAACACTGAAGCTTTCTTT
. | TRBJ2-7 | TRBD2 | TRBV6-5 | 12 | CASSTPGGEQYF | TGTGCCAGCAGTACCCCGGGGGGCGAGCAGTACTTC
medium-sized | TRBJ2-3 | TRBD1 | TRBV7-8 | 18 | CASSLILGTGASTDTQYF | TGTGCCAGCAGCTTAATACTCGGGACAGGGGCTAGCACAGATACGCAGTATTTT